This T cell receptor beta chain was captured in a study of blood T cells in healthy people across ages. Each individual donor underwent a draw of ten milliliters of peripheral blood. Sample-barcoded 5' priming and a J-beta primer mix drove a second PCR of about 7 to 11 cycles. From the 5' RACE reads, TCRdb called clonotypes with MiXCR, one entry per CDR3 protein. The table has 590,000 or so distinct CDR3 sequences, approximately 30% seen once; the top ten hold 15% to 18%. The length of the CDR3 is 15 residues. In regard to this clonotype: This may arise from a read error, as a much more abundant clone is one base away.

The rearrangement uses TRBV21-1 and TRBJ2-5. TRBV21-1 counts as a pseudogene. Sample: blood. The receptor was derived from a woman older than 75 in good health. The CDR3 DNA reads TGTGCCAGCAGCAAAGAGCACTTGAAATACAATGAGCAGTACTTC. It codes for CASSKEHLKYNEQYF.